Sequencing of this T cell receptor (beta chain) was carried out in a study of T cells after yellow fever vaccination. This clonotype was seen at least ten times. Its specificity is unknown. The TCR cDNA carried a universal primer site and UMIs from 5'RACE template switching. TCRdb re-analysed the 5' RACE reads in MiXCR, keeping a single row per CDR3 protein. The data show 450,000 to 550,000 distinct CDR3 sequences, just over 20% seen once. Germline V lookup: CDR1 MDHEN, CDR2 SYDVKM. The V and J ends lost 1 base and 4 bases, in that order; junction bases with no gene match: 11. This CDR3 region has 17 residues. Findings and caveats of the study: The CD4 and CD8 compartments had a small share of their clonotypes in common. The secondary response was weaker, and its peak arrived faster, on day 5 versus 15. Among primary-vaccination clones, most reappeared after the booster, at just under 98% for CD4 and approximately 88% for CD8.

The gene calls are TRBV28 and TRBJ2-5; 8 bases are shared with TRBD2. The sequence derives from a man in his late teens or twenties who received the YFV17D yellow fever vaccine. Here the sequenced sample was PBMCs, taken approximately 22 days after the first yellow fever vaccination. In DNA, the CDR3 is TGTGCCAGCAGTTTATCATCGCGGGGGGCCGCCGGAGAGACCCAGTACTTC. This sequence encodes CASSLSSRGAAGETQYF.